A selection of T cell receptor beta chains follows, all from one sample in a study of T-cell memory formation after mild COVID-19. TCRdb fed the 5' RACE reads into MiXCR, producing one record per CDR3 protein. Among some 340,000 distinct CDR3 sequences listed, 13% were seen once. Specimen: PBMCs or a T cell subset sorted from them (not recorded which). Source of these receptors: a man aged 18 to 29 who had mild COVID-19 (a few samples of this study predate the infection). Cell type and time point are not known. Both conserved end residues are part of each CDR3. The order of the fields is clone size, J gene, V gene, D gene, CDR3 DNA, CDR3 protein. A D gene is named only where the DNA matches it firmly. Not every row has a clone size; where given, it reads once, few, many or a size class.

abundance: few
j_gene: TRBJ1-4
v_gene: TRBV7-2
d_gene: TRBD1
CDR3nt: TGTGCCAGCAGCCGGGACAGTACTGAAAAACTGTTTTTT
CDR3aa: CASSRDSTEKLFF

abundance: many
j_gene: TRBJ1-6
v_gene: TRBV7-9
d_gene: .
CDR3nt: TGTGCCAGCAGCTTTGCGGAACCCCTCCACTTT
CDR3aa: CASSFAEPLHF

abundance: few
j_gene: TRBJ2-1
v_gene: TRBV7-2
d_gene: .
CDR3nt: TGTGCCAGCAGTCCGTACATGTACAATGAGCAGTTCTTC
CDR3aa: CASSPYMYNEQFF

abundance: .
j_gene: TRBJ2-7
v_gene: TRBV7-2
d_gene: TRBD2
CDR3nt: TGTGCCAGCAGCTTAGGCCCCAGCGGGGGGTCCTACGAGCAGTACTTC
CDR3aa: CASSLGPSGGSYEQYF

abundance: .
j_gene: TRBJ1-5
v_gene: TRBV2
d_gene: .
CDR3nt: TGTGCCAGCGGGAGGGATCCGCAGAATCAGCCCCAGCATTTT
CDR3aa: CASGRDPQNQPQHF

abundance: .
j_gene: TRBJ1-2
v_gene: TRBV27
d_gene: .
CDR3nt: TGTGCCAGCAGTCCCCGGGACATTTACTATGGCTACACCTTC
CDR3aa: CASSPRDIYYGYTF

abundance: few
j_gene: TRBJ1-3
v_gene: TRBV29-1
d_gene: TRBD1
CDR3nt: TGCAGCGCTGGGACAGACGGAAACACCATATATTTT
CDR3aa: CSAGTDGNTIYF

abundance: few
j_gene: TRBJ2-7
v_gene: TRBV20-1
d_gene: .
CDR3nt: TGCAGTGCTAGAGCCCAGGGGTACGAGCAGTACTTC
CDR3aa: CSARAQGYEQYF

abundance: .
j_gene: TRBJ2-2
v_gene: TRBV12-3/TRBV12-4
d_gene: .
CDR3nt: TGTGCCAGCAGTTTAGCCCAGACCGGGGAGCTGTTTTTT
CDR3aa: CASSLAQTGELFF

abundance: .
j_gene: TRBJ2-5
v_gene: TRBV5-1
d_gene: .
CDR3nt: TGCGCCAGCAGCTTGTCCGGGGGTGTGGCGGCCTATAGGACCCAGTACTTC
CDR3aa: CASSLSGGVAAYRTQYF

abundance: .
j_gene: TRBJ2-1
v_gene: TRBV29-1
d_gene: .
CDR3nt: TGCAGCGTAGGTAGGGGCGTGTACAATGAGCAGTTCTTC
CDR3aa: CSVGRGVYNEQFF

abundance: .
j_gene: TRBJ2-5
v_gene: TRBV29-1
d_gene: .
CDR3nt: TGCAGCGTGGGGGGTTGGCAAGAGACCCAGTACTTC
CDR3aa: CSVGGWQETQYF

abundance: .
j_gene: TRBJ1-1
v_gene: TRBV7-8
d_gene: .
CDR3nt: TGTGCCAGCAGCTTGGGACCAACGGGGACTGAAGCTTTCTTT
CDR3aa: CASSLGPTGTEAFF

abundance: few
j_gene: TRBJ1-2
v_gene: TRBV27
d_gene: .
CDR3nt: TGTGCCAGCAGTTTACTCCCGGGAAACTATGGCTACACCTTC
CDR3aa: CASSLLPGNYGYTF

abundance: few
j_gene: TRBJ2-1
v_gene: TRBV5-1
d_gene: .
CDR3nt: TGCGCCAGCAGCTTGGCACCAGGGGCCTACAATGAGCAGTTCTTC
CDR3aa: CASSLAPGAYNEQFF

abundance: .
j_gene: TRBJ2-5
v_gene: TRBV19
d_gene: .
CDR3nt: TGTGCCAGTAGTTCGGACGGCCAAGAGACCCAGTACTTC
CDR3aa: CASSSDGQETQYF

abundance: .
j_gene: TRBJ2-3
v_gene: TRBV24-1
d_gene: TRBD1
CDR3nt: TGTGCCACCAGTGAGATTTCGGGACAGGGGGAAGACGGCACAGATACGCAGTATTTT
CDR3aa: CATSEISGQGEDGTDTQYF

abundance: few
j_gene: TRBJ1-1
v_gene: TRBV20-1
d_gene: .
CDR3nt: TGCAGTGCTAGCCCGACAGACCTCTCCCGGGGAACTGAAGCTTTCTTT
CDR3aa: CSASPTDLSRGTEAFF

abundance: .
j_gene: TRBJ2-1
v_gene: TRBV7-2
d_gene: .
CDR3nt: TGTGCCAGCAGCTGGGGGGACCCCAACAATGAGCAGTTCTTC
CDR3aa: CASSWGDPNNEQFF

abundance: few
j_gene: TRBJ2-1
v_gene: TRBV7-3
d_gene: TRBD2
CDR3nt: TGTGCCAGCAGCTTTAGCGGGGGCCCCGAAGAGCAGTTCTTC
CDR3aa: CASSFSGGPEEQFF

abundance: .
j_gene: TRBJ2-4
v_gene: TRBV6-2/TRBV6-3
d_gene: TRBD2
CDR3nt: TGTGCCAGCAGTTCGGAGGCGGGGGGAACGAACATTCAGTACTTC
CDR3aa: CASSSEAGGTNIQYF

abundance: .
j_gene: TRBJ2-7
v_gene: TRBV27
d_gene: TRBD2
CDR3nt: TGTGCCAGCAGTTTGGGAGGGGTGAGCTCCTACGAGCAGTACTTC
CDR3aa: CASSLGGVSSYEQYF

abundance: .
j_gene: TRBJ2-3
v_gene: TRBV5-1
d_gene: .
CDR3nt: TGCGCCAGCAGCTTGGGGGGCGAGACAGATACGCAGTATTTT
CDR3aa: CASSLGGETDTQYF

abundance: few
j_gene: TRBJ2-3
v_gene: TRBV7-3
d_gene: TRBD1
CDR3nt: TGTGCCAGCAGCGAGACCGGGACAGGGTACACAGATACGCAGTATTTT
CDR3aa: CASSETGTGYTDTQYF

abundance: few
j_gene: TRBJ2-2
v_gene: TRBV5-5
d_gene: .
CDR3nt: TGTGCCAGCAGCTTACAGGGTTGGGCGAACACCGGGGAGCTGTTTTTT
CDR3aa: CASSLQGWANTGELFF

abundance: .
j_gene: TRBJ1-4
v_gene: TRBV18
d_gene: .
CDR3nt: TGTGCCAGCTCGCAGCTAGACACCGAAAAACTGTTTTTT
CDR3aa: CASSQLDTEKLFF

abundance: .
j_gene: TRBJ2-2
v_gene: TRBV4-2
d_gene: .
CDR3nt: TGTGCCAGCGAACCTAACACCGGGGAGCTGTTTTTT
CDR3aa: CASEPNTGELFF

abundance: .
j_gene: TRBJ1-2
v_gene: TRBV19
d_gene: .
CDR3nt: TGTGCCAGTAGGTACGGACCTTCTTATGGCTACACCTTC
CDR3aa: CASRYGPSYGYTF

abundance: many
j_gene: TRBJ2-1
v_gene: TRBV7-9
d_gene: .
CDR3nt: TGTGCCAGCAGCTTAGAGGACAGGGAGGGCAATGAGCAGTTCTTC
CDR3aa: CASSLEDREGNEQFF

abundance: .
j_gene: TRBJ1-2
v_gene: TRBV12-3/TRBV12-4
d_gene: .
CDR3nt: TGTGCCAGCAGTCTATACCCCCCTAACTATGGCTACACCTTC
CDR3aa: CASSLYPPNYGYTF

abundance: .
j_gene: TRBJ2-1
v_gene: TRBV4-2
d_gene: TRBD2
CDR3nt: TGTGCCAGCCGCGGGGGGGCCGAACACAATGAGCAGTTCTTC
CDR3aa: CASRGGAEHNEQFF

abundance: few
j_gene: TRBJ2-1
v_gene: TRBV6-2/TRBV6-3
d_gene: TRBD1
CDR3nt: TGTGCCAGCAGTTACCGACAGGGAGCTGAGCAGTTCTTC
CDR3aa: CASSYRQGAEQFF

abundance: few
j_gene: TRBJ1-5
v_gene: TRBV19
d_gene: .
CDR3nt: TGTGCCACCCAACATGTGGGGGTGGGTCAGCCCCAGCATTTT
CDR3aa: CATQHVGVGQPQHF

abundance: .
j_gene: TRBJ2-7
v_gene: TRBV4-1
d_gene: .
CDR3nt: TGCGCCAGCAGCCAAGATGGGGCCGGGAGCTCCTACGAGCAGTACTTC
CDR3aa: CASSQDGAGSSYEQYF

abundance: .
j_gene: TRBJ2-3
v_gene: TRBV6-6
d_gene: TRBD1
CDR3nt: TGTGCCAGCAGTTACGCCCCAACAGGGGGAACAGATACGCAGTATTTT
CDR3aa: CASSYAPTGGTDTQYF

abundance: few
j_gene: TRBJ2-3
v_gene: TRBV3-1
d_gene: .
CDR3nt: TGTGCCAGCAGCCATTCGGCGGGAATCACAGATACGCAGTATTTT
CDR3aa: CASSHSAGITDTQYF

abundance: few
j_gene: TRBJ2-1
v_gene: TRBV10-3
d_gene: TRBD2
CDR3nt: TGTGCCATCAGAGGGACTAGCGGGGACTCCTACAATGAGCAGTTCTTC
CDR3aa: CAIRGTSGDSYNEQFF

abundance: .
j_gene: TRBJ1-1
v_gene: TRBV27
d_gene: TRBD1
CDR3nt: TGTGCCAGCAGTTTCCGGACAGGGCGAAAGGGGACTGAAGCTTTCTTT
CDR3aa: CASSFRTGRKGTEAFF

abundance: .
j_gene: TRBJ1-1
v_gene: TRBV7-9
d_gene: .
CDR3nt: TGTGCCAGCAACCCGAGGGGGATAAACACTGAAGCTTTCTTT
CDR3aa: CASNPRGINTEAFF

abundance: many
j_gene: TRBJ2-7
v_gene: TRBV5-1
d_gene: TRBD1
CDR3nt: TGCGCCAGCAGCTTGCAGGGGGCGGACGAGCAGTACTTC
CDR3aa: CASSLQGADEQYF

abundance: few
j_gene: TRBJ2-1
v_gene: TRBV9
d_gene: .
CDR3nt: TGTGCCAGCAGCTCCCGCCGGGGGGCGGAGTACAATGAGCAGTTCTTC
CDR3aa: CASSSRRGAEYNEQFF

abundance: .
j_gene: TRBJ1-1
v_gene: TRBV7-3
d_gene: .
CDR3nt: TGTGCCAGCAGCCCCTCGATCGGAGGGGACACTGAAGCTTTCTTT
CDR3aa: CASSPSIGGDTEAFF

abundance: .
j_gene: TRBJ2-5
v_gene: TRBV20-1
d_gene: .
CDR3nt: TGCAGTGCTAGAAGACAGTTTAGCGAGACCCAGTACTTC
CDR3aa: CSARRQFSETQYF

abundance: many
j_gene: TRBJ2-1
v_gene: TRBV7-2
d_gene: .
CDR3nt: TGTGCCAGCAGCTCCAACTCCTACAATGAGCAGTTCTTC
CDR3aa: CASSSNSYNEQFF

abundance: .
j_gene: TRBJ1-5
v_gene: TRBV5-1
d_gene: TRBD1
CDR3nt: TGCGCCAGCGCCCTCGGGACAGGGGTGACTCAGCCCCAGCATTTT
CDR3aa: CASALGTGVTQPQHF

abundance: .
j_gene: TRBJ2-1
v_gene: TRBV7-3
d_gene: .
CDR3nt: TGTGCCAGCTCCCCGAACCAAGGGACGGCTTACAATGAGCAGTTCTTC
CDR3aa: CASSPNQGTAYNEQFF

abundance: few
j_gene: TRBJ2-5
v_gene: TRBV12-3/TRBV12-4
d_gene: .
CDR3nt: TGTGCCAGCAGTTTAAGTAGGGGGGCAGGGGAGACCCAGTACTTC
CDR3aa: CASSLSRGAGETQYF